This record covers a single T cell receptor beta chain. The antigen is undetermined. This entry is derived from a study of cytomegalovirus exposure and HLA in healthy donors. Turning to the study itself: Researchers previously reported finding roughly 120 million unique TCR beta sequences from 170 million or so T cells.

Amplification used 60 Vbeta primers and 13 Jbeta primers. Sequenced by immunoSEQ multiplex PCR; TCRdb stores in-frame clones only, minus some. The data contain some 250,000 clones, 82% of them seen just once; the ten biggest clones take up approximately 5.3%. Study-level points and caveats: DRB1 showed the most TCR associations and HLA-C the fewest in a later analysis, as rates varied by HLA locus. As was reported, the HLA-A and HLA-B alleles of most subjects were accurately predicted from TCR beta sequences. TCR sequences were mostly rare, though some public TCRs occurred in many donors.

The CDR3 runs 19 residues. This sequence originates from a woman aged 40 to 49 in good health and CMV-seropositive. Material: PBMCs. The chain is built from TRBV21-1 and TRBJ2-3; no check of the table's D call, TRBD1, against the DNA was made. TRBV21-1 is recorded as a pseudogene. The DNA for the CDR3 is TGTGCCAGCAGCAAAGGCTCCCTATTAGGGGGCGCGGACACAGATACGCAGTATTTT. Translated: CASSKGSLLGGADTDTQYF.